A single sample is the source of the 11 T cell receptor beta chains below, sequenced in a study of blood T cell repertoires in COVID-19 (dated by TCRdb to between 2020 and 2021). The protocol used for the library was the immunoSEQ multiplex PCR assay. What TCRdb holds here is the immuneACCESS table cut down to in-frame rearrangements. Part of the clones is not present; checked against another copy, under half of the missing clones reflect an unresolved V gene, and the others are unexplained. For this sample there are roughly 100,000 clones; roughly 90% appear just once. Of the sample, approximately 5.5% falls within the top ten clones. Specimen: peripheral blood. These receptor sequences come from a human donor in a cohort sampled during active COVID-19.

V gene TRBV9 combines with J gene TRBJ2-3; 10 nucleotides line up with TRBD2. The CDR3 has 15 amino acids. The germline CDR1 and CDR2 sequences are SGDLS and YYNGEE. Trimming removed 1 base from V and 4 bases from J; junction bases left unmatched: 3. The CDR3 DNA is TGTGCCAGCAGCGTAACTAGCGGGATCGCAGATACGCAGTATTTT. Residues: CASSVTSGIADTQYF.

The chain recombines TRBV6-4 with TRBJ2-2; 8 bases map to TRBD1. Trimming took 8 bases from V and 3 from J; bases not matched to a gene: 2. The CDR3 sequence is 13 residues long. Germline CDR1 MRHNA, CDR2 SNTAGT. CDR3 nucleotides: TGTGCCAGCGGGACAGGCGACACCGGGGAGCTGTTTTTT. Translated: CASGTGDTGELFF.

The V gene is TRBV19, the J gene TRBJ2-3, with D perhaps matching TRBD1 (5 bases). There are 13 residues in the CDR3. Germline lookup yields CDR1 LNHDA and CDR2 SQIVND (reference sequence). Trimming took off 1 base at V and 6 bases at J, with 8 bases between the two ends. CDR3 sequence (DNA): TGTGCCAGTAGTATAGTAAGGGGTGATACGCAGTATTTT. Encoded protein: CASSIVRGDTQYF.

The rearrangement uses TRBV11-2 and TRBJ2-4; TRBD1 might be the D (6 bases). This CDR3 contains 17 residues. The V end lost 1 base, the J end lost 1 base, and 14 bases lay between the germline ends. Germline loops: CDR1 SGHAT, CDR2 FQNNGV. The CDR3 reads CASSLAAGEGAKNIQYF. The DNA for the CDR3 is TGTGCCAGCAGCTTAGCTGCAGGGGAAGGGGCCAAAAACATTCAGTACTTC.

The chain links TRBV6-2 or TRBV6-3 to TRBJ2-3; 9 nucleotides match TRBD2. This CDR3 contains 15 residues. Germline values: CDR1 MNHEY, CDR2 SVGEGT. V lost 4 bases to trimming and J lost 2 bases; unmatched junction nucleotides: 4. The CDR3, as DNA: TGTGCCAGCAGTTCCGGGACTAGCCACACAGATACGCAGTATTTT. Translation: CASSSGTSHTDTQYF.

This chain joins TRBV3-1 (or the pseudogene TRBV3-2) and TRBJ1-3; tentative D call: TRBD1 (5 bases). Germline assignment: CDR1 LGHDT and CDR2 YNNKEL (reference sequence). Trimming cost V 5 bases and J 3 bases, with 14 bases left between them. This CDR3 region has 15 residues. The CDR3 region has the DNA TGTGCCAGCAGCGAAGGGGCAGGGTATGGAAACACCATATATTTT. Translation gives CASSEGAGYGNTIYF.

The rearrangement joins TRBV28 to TRBJ1-2; D possibly corresponds to TRBD1 (5 bases). V lost 2 bases to trimming and J lost 8 bases, with 12 bases between them. Per germline, CDR1 MDHEN and CDR2 SYDVKM. The CDR3 is 13 residues long. The CDR3 spells CASSLRGGSGYTF. The CDR3 DNA reads as TGTGCCAGCAGTTTAAGGGGCGGCTCCGGCTACACCTTC.

The V gene is TRBV24-1, the J gene TRBJ2-1; D not resolved. The CDR3 has 13 residues. Germline V gives CDR1 KGHDR, CDR2 SFDVKD. Trimming removed 4 bases at V and 6 bases at J, with 9 bases between. CDR3 sequence reads: CATSDFAANEQFF. In DNA form, the CDR3 reads TGTGCCACCAGTGACTTTGCGGCCAATGAGCAGTTCTTC.

V and J are TRBV4-3 and TRBJ2-5, with 7 bases identical to TRBD1. V lost 2 bases to trimming and J lost 2 bases; unmatched junction nucleotides: 8. This CDR3 comprises 16 residues. The germline CDR1 and CDR2 sequences are LGHNA and YSLEER. CDR3 sequence: CASSQTKGQLQETQYF. CDR3 nucleotide sequence: TGCGCCAGCAGCCAAACGAAGGGACAGCTACAAGAGACCCAGTACTTC.

The chain uses TRBV19 and TRBJ2-2; the match to TRBD1 covers 7 bases. V shed 3 bases, J shed 4 bases, and the junction held 5 bases outside the gene matches. CDR3 size: 15 residues. Per the germline V gene, CDR1 is LNHDA and CDR2 is SQIVND (reference sequence). DNA for the CDR3: TGTGCCAGTAGTATGATGACAGGGAGCACCGGGGAGCTGTTTTTT. Translating it yields CASSMMTGSTGELFF.

There are a few counts of this clone. The genes are TRBV3-1 (or the pseudogene TRBV3-2) and TRBJ2-7, with a possible D match to TRBD1 (5 bases). Germline loops: CDR1 LGHDT, CDR2 YNNKEL (reference sequence). The CDR3 is 14 amino acids. Between the trimmed V and J ends, which lost 3 bases and 2 bases, there was a span of 11 bases. The CDR3 sequence is CASSHLGQAYEQYF. The CDR3 DNA is TGTGCCAGCAGCCATCTCGGACAAGCCTACGAGCAGTACTTC.